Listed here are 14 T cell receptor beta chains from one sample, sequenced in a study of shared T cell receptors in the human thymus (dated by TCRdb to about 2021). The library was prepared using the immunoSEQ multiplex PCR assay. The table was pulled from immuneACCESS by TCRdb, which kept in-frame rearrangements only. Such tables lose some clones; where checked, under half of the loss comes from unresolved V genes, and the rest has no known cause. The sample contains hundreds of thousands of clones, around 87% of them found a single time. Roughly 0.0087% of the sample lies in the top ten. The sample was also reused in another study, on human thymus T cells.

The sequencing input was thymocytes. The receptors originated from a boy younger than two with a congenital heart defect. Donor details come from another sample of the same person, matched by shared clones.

The CDR3 protein is CASSLSLVGQVRVDEQFF. As DNA, the CDR3 is TGTGCCAGCAGCTTGAGTTTGGTAGGACAGGTTCGCGTGGATGAGCAGTTCTTC. This sequence joins TRBV5-6 and TRBJ2-1, with TRBD1 identical over 7 bases. With V trimmed by 1 base and J by 8 bases, 18 bases remained unmatched. The CDR3 runs 18 residues. CDR1 is SGHDT, CDR2 YYEEEE, per germline.

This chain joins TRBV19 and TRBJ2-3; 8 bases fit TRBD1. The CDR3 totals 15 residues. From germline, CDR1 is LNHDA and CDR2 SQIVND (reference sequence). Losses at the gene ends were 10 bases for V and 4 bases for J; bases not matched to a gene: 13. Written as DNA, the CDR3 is TGTGCCACCAAATCCAGGGGGCGCGTCCCAGATACGCAGTATTTT. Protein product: CATKSRGRVPDTQYF.

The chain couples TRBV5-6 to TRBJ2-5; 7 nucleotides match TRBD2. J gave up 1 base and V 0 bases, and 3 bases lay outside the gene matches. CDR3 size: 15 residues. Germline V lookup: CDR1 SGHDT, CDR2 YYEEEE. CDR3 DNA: TGTGCCAGCAGCTTGGAGGGAGGGTTCCAAGAGACCCAGTACTTC. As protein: CASSLEGGFQETQYF.

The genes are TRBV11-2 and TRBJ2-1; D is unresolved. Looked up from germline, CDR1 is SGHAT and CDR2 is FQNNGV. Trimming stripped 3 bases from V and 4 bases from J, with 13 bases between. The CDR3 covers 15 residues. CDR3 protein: CASSLSKAAYNEQFF. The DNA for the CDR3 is TGTGCCAGCAGCTTGAGTAAGGCGGCTTACAATGAGCAGTTCTTC.

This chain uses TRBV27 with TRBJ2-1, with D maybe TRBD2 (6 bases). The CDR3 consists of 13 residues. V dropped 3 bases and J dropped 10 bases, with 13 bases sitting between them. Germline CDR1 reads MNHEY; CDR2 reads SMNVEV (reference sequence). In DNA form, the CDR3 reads TGTGCCAGCAGTTTTGCTTTTGCGGGGGAGCAGTTCTTC. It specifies CASSFAFAGEQFF.

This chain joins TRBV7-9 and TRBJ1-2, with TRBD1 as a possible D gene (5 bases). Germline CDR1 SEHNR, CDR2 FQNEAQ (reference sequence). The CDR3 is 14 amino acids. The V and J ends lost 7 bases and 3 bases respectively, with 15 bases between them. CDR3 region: CASTPRKGYYGYTF. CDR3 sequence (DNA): TGTGCCAGCACCCCGAGAAAGGGGTACTATGGCTACACCTTC.

CDR3 residues: CASRSGQPNYGYTF. CDR3 sequence (DNA): TGTGCCAGTCGATCGGGACAGCCGAACTATGGCTACACCTTC. This rearrangement joins TRBV19 to TRBJ1-2, with TRBD1 matching over 7 bases. Germline CDR1 is LNHDA and CDR2 is SQIVND (reference sequence). The CDR3 runs to 14 residues. After removal of 8 bases from V and 2 bases from J, the junction contained 8 bases not matched to a gene.

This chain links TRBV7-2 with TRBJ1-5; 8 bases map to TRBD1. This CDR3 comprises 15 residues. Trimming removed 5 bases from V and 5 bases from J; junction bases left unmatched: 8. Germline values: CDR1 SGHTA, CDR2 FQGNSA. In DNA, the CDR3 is TGTGCCAGCAGCCGTTGGACAGGGTCGGATCAGCCCCAGCATTTT. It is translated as CASSRWTGSDQPQHF.

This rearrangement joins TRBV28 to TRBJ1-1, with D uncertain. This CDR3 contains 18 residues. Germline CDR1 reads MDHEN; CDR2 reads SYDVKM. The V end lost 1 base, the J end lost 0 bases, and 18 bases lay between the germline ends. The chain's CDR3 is CASSLSPARNHVNTEAFF. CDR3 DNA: TGTGCCAGCAGTTTATCCCCGGCCAGGAACCATGTGAACACTGAAGCTTTCTTT.

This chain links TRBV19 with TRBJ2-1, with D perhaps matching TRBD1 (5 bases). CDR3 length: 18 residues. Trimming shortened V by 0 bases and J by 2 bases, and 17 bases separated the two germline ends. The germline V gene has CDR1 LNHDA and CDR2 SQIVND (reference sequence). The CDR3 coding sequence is TGTGCCAGTAGTATAGATCCTAAACGGAGCAGGGCCTACAATGAGCAGTTCTTC. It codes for CASSIDPKRSRAYNEQFF.

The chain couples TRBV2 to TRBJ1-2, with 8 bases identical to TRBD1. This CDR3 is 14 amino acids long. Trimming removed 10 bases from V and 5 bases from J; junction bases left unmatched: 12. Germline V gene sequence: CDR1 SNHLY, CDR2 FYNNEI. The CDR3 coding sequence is TGTGCCACCAATGAAGGACAGGGTGCGTATGGCTACACCTTC. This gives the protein CATNEGQGAYGYTF.

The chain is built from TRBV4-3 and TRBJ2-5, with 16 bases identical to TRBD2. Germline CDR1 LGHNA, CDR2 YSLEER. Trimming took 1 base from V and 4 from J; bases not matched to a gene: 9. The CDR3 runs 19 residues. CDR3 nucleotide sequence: TGCGCCAGCAGCCAAGCCAAGGGACTAGCGGGGGGGCGAAGAGAGACCCAGTACTTC. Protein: CASSQAKGLAGGRRETQYF.

CDR3 sequence: CASSPNQALETQYF. CDR3 DNA: TGCGCCAGCAGCCCGAACCAGGCATTGGAGACCCAGTACTTC. The J gene is TRBJ2-5, the V gene TRBV4-3; D is uncertain. The length of the CDR3 is 14 residues. Germline V gives CDR1 LGHNA, CDR2 YSLEER. The V end was cut by 4 bases, the J end by 5 bases, with 14 bases between.

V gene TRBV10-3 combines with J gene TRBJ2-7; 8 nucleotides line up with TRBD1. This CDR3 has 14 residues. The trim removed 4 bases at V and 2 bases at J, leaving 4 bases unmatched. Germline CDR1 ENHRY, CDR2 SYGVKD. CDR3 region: CAISATGDTYEQYF. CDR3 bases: TGTGCCATCAGTGCGACAGGGGATACCTACGAGCAGTACTTC.